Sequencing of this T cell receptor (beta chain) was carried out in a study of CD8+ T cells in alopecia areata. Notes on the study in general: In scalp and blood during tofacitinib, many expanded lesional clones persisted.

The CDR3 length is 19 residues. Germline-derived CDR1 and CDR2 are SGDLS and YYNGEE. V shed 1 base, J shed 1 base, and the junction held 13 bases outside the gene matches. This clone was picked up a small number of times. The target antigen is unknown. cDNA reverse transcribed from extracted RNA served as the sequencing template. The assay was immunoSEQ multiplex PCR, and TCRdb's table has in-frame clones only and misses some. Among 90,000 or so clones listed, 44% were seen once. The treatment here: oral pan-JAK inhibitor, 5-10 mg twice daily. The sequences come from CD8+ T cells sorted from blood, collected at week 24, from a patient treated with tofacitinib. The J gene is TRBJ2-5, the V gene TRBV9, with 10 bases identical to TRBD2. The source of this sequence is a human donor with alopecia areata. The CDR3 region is CASSVPRDRTSGTQETQYF. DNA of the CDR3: TGTGCCAGCAGCGTACCGAGGGACAGAACTAGCGGGACCCAAGAGACCCAGTACTTC.